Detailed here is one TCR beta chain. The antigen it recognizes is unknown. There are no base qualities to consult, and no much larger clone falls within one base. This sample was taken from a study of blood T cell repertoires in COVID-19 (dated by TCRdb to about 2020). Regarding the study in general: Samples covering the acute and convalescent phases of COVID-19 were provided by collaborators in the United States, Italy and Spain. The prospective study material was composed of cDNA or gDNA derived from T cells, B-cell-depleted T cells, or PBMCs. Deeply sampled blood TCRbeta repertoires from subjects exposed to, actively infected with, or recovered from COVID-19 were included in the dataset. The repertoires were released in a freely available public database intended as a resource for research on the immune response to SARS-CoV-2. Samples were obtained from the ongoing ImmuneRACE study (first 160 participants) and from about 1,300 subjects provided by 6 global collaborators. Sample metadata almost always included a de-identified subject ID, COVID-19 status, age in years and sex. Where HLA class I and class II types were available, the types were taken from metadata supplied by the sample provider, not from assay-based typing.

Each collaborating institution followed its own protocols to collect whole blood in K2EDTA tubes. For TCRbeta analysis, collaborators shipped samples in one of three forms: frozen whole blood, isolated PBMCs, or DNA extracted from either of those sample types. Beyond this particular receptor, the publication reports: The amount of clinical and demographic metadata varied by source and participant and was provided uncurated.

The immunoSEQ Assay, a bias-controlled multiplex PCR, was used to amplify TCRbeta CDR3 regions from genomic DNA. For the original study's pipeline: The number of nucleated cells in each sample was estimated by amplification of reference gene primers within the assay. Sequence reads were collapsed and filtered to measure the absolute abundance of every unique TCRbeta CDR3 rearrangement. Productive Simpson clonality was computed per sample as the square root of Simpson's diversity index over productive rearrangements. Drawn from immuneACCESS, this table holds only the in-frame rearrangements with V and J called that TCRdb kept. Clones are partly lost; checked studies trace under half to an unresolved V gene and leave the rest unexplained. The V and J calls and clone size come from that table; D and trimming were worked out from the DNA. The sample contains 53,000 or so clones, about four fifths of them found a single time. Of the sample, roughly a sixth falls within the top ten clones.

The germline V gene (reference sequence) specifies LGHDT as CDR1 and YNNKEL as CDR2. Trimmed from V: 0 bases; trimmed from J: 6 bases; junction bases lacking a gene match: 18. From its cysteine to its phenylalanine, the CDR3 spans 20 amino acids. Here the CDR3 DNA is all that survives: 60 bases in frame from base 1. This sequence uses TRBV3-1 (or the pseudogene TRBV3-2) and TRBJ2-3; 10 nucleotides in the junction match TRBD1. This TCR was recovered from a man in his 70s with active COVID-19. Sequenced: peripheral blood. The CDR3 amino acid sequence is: CASSQDHRDRGSRGGDTQYF. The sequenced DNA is TGTGCCAGCAGCCAAGATCACCGGGACAGGGGCTCGAGAGGGGGTGATACGCAGTATTTT.